This TCR beta chain derives from a study of T cell responses to AZD1222 COVID-19 vaccine. Overall study findings and caveats: Mostly white British, mostly female donors; authors suggested clonal diversity may be underestimated.

The CDR3 spans 11 residues. V was cut by 7 bases and J by 1 base, with 4 bases left in between. Points on this clone: As yet, its antigen is unknown.

Generated by immunoSEQ multiplex PCR, the TCRdb table keeps only in-frame clones and is missing some. The sample lists more than 150,000 clones; around 94% were seen once. The source was peripheral blood, collected on day 0 of AZD1222 vaccination. The chain has TRBV12-3 or TRBV12-4 and TRBJ1-2; D is unclear. The clonotype was recovered from an adult in good health. CDR3 amino acids: CASTNNYGYTF. DNA for the CDR3: TGTGCCAGCACCAATAACTATGGCTACACCTTC.